The rows below give T cell receptor beta chains drawn from one sample of a study of shared clonotypes between healthy human individuals. Repertoires were generated with immunoSEQ multiplex PCR, while TCRdb's copy carries only in-frame clones and drops some. The table lists just over 2,000,000 clones, less than 95% of them singletons. The sample comprised naive CD8+ T cells sorted from blood. The source of these receptors is a man aged 18 to 29 in good health. The CDR3 runs from the conserved cysteine through the conserved F or W. The D gene is left open where the match is weak. Clone size is given for some rows only: seen once, a few or many times, or a class if the clone is expanded.

D gene: NA; clone size: NA; V gene: TRBV4-1; J gene: TRBJ2-7; CDR3 protein: CASSPAEGFAYEQYF; CDR3 DNA: TGCGCCAGCAGCCCGGCTGAAGGGTTCGCCTACGAGCAGTACTTC
D gene: NA; clone size: NA; V gene: TRBV28; J gene: TRBJ1-5; CDR3 protein: CASREDGYNQPQHF; CDR3 DNA: TGTGCCAGCAGGGAAGACGGATACAATCAGCCCCAGCATTTT
D gene: NA; clone size: NA; V gene: TRBV6-1; J gene: TRBJ2-1; CDR3 protein: CASISRGGSYNEQFF; CDR3 DNA: TGTGCCAGCATTTCGAGGGGGGGTTCCTACAATGAGCAGTTCTTC
D gene: NA; clone size: NA; V gene: TRBV7-6; J gene: TRBJ2-1; CDR3 protein: CASSLGRTLDYNEQFF; CDR3 DNA: TGTGCCAGCAGCTTAGGGAGGACCCTAGACTACAATGAGCAGTTCTTC
D gene: NA; clone size: NA; V gene: TRBV19; J gene: TRBJ2-2; CDR3 protein: CASSAASLGGELFF; CDR3 DNA: TGTGCCAGTAGTGCCGCCTCCCTGGGCGGGGAGCTGTTTTTT
D gene: TRBD2; clone size: NA; V gene: TRBV7-9; J gene: TRBJ2-3; CDR3 protein: CASSPLAGGPADTQYF; CDR3 DNA: TGTGCCAGCAGCCCCCTAGCGGGAGGGCCTGCAGATACGCAGTATTTT
D gene: NA; clone size: NA; V gene: TRBV6-5; J gene: TRBJ2-1; CDR3 protein: CASSYSRVHEQFF; CDR3 DNA: TGTGCCAGCAGTTACTCCCGGGTCCATGAGCAGTTCTTC
D gene: NA; clone size: NA; V gene: TRBV6-1; J gene: TRBJ1-6; CDR3 protein: CASSDLVVGSSYNSPLHF; CDR3 DNA: TGTGCCAGCAGTGACCTGGTTGTCGGTAGCTCCTATAATTCACCCCTCCACTTT
D gene: NA; clone size: NA; V gene: TRBV7-3; J gene: TRBJ2-1; CDR3 protein: CASSFGGNNEQFF; CDR3 DNA: TGTGCCAGCAGCTTTGGGGGGAACAATGAGCAGTTCTTC
D gene: TRBD1; clone size: NA; V gene: TRBV6-5; J gene: TRBJ2-1; CDR3 protein: CASSSFGQGLDNEQFF; CDR3 DNA: TGTGCCAGCAGTTCCTTCGGACAGGGATTAGACAATGAGCAGTTCTTC
D gene: NA; clone size: NA; V gene: TRBV29-1; J gene: TRBJ2-3; CDR3 protein: CSVPIFGITDTQYF; CDR3 DNA: TGCAGCGTCCCAATCTTCGGGATCACAGATACGCAGTATTTT
D gene: NA; clone size: once; V gene: TRBV6-5; J gene: TRBJ2-5; CDR3 protein: CASRSRDGERAQYF; CDR3 DNA: TGTGCCAGCAGGTCCCGGGACGGGGAGAGAGCCCAGTACTTC
D gene: NA; clone size: NA; V gene: TRBV27; J gene: TRBJ2-4; CDR3 protein: CASSLLGDIAKNIQYF; CDR3 DNA: TGTGCCAGCAGTTTATTGGGGGACATAGCCAAAAACATTCAGTACTTC
D gene: NA; clone size: NA; V gene: TRBV28; J gene: TRBJ2-7; CDR3 protein: CASSLGLNPSYEQYF; CDR3 DNA: TGTGCCAGCAGTTTGGGCCTCAACCCGTCATACGAGCAGTACTTC
D gene: TRBD1; clone size: NA; V gene: TRBV4-1; J gene: TRBJ1-4; CDR3 protein: CASSQNRGLTNEKLFF; CDR3 DNA: TGCGCCAGCAGCCAAAACAGGGGGCTGACTAATGAAAAACTGTTTTTT
D gene: NA; clone size: NA; V gene: TRBV11-2; J gene: TRBJ2-1; CDR3 protein: CASSLAEGHEQFF; CDR3 DNA: TGTGCCAGCAGCCTTGCTGAGGGCCATGAGCAGTTCTTC
D gene: NA; clone size: once; V gene: TRBV11-2; J gene: TRBJ1-6; CDR3 protein: CASSLGVGSPLHF; CDR3 DNA: TGTGCCAGCAGCTTAGGGGTTGGTTCACCCCTCCACTTT
D gene: TRBD1; clone size: NA; V gene: TRBV11-2; J gene: TRBJ1-1; CDR3 protein: CASSLNRGWTFF; CDR3 DNA: TGTGCCAGCAGCTTAAACAGGGGCTGGACTTTCTTT
D gene: NA; clone size: NA; V gene: TRBV11-2; J gene: TRBJ1-4; CDR3 protein: CASSLTGSNEKLFF; CDR3 DNA: TGTGCCAGCAGCTTAACAGGGTCGAATGAAAAACTGTTTTTT
D gene: NA; clone size: once; V gene: TRBV5-4; J gene: TRBJ2-7; CDR3 protein: CASSLEQGNEQYF; CDR3 DNA: TGTGCCAGCAGCTTGGAACAGGGTAACGAGCAGTACTTC
D gene: NA; clone size: NA; V gene: TRBV4-1; J gene: TRBJ1-2; CDR3 protein: CASSQGRGALGYGYTF; CDR3 DNA: TGCGCCAGCAGCCAAGGGAGAGGGGCGCTTGGCTATGGCTACACCTTC
D gene: NA; clone size: NA; V gene: TRBV6-5; J gene: TRBJ2-3; CDR3 protein: CASSYSASYSTDTQYF; CDR3 DNA: TGTGCCAGCAGTTACTCGGCCTCGTATAGCACAGATACGCAGTATTTT
D gene: NA; clone size: NA; V gene: TRBV5-1; J gene: TRBJ1-1; CDR3 protein: CASSLEVPLNTEAFF; CDR3 DNA: TGCGCCAGCAGCTTGGAAGTACCCTTGAACACTGAAGCTTTCTTT
D gene: NA; clone size: NA; V gene: TRBV10-2; J gene: TRBJ2-5; CDR3 protein: CASSESFASEYQETQYF; CDR3 DNA: TGCGCCAGCAGTGAGTCTTTCGCTAGCGAGTACCAAGAGACCCAGTACTTC
D gene: TRBD2; clone size: NA; V gene: TRBV4-1; J gene: TRBJ2-3; CDR3 protein: CASSQGTSGDTDTQYF; CDR3 DNA: TGCGCCAGCAGCCAAGGGACTAGCGGGGACACAGATACGCAGTATTTT
D gene: NA; clone size: NA; V gene: TRBV5-4; J gene: TRBJ1-4; CDR3 protein: CASSLEWGENEKLFF; CDR3 DNA: TGTGCCAGCAGCTTGGAGTGGGGGGAGAATGAAAAACTGTTTTTT
D gene: NA; clone size: NA; V gene: TRBV11-2; J gene: TRBJ2-7; CDR3 protein: CASSPPDSYEQYF; CDR3 DNA: TGTGCCAGCAGCCCTCCAGACTCCTACGAGCAGTACTTC
D gene: TRBD1; clone size: once; V gene: TRBV27; J gene: TRBJ2-7; CDR3 protein: CASSLYSQPGQGYEQYF; CDR3 DNA: TGTGCCAGCAGTTTATATTCGCAACCGGGACAGGGATACGAGCAGTACTTC
D gene: NA; clone size: NA; V gene: TRBV13; J gene: TRBJ1-2; CDR3 protein: CASSPQGFYGYTF; CDR3 DNA: TGTGCCAGCAGCCCCCAGGGATTCTATGGCTACACCTTC
D gene: NA; clone size: once; V gene: TRBV5-1; J gene: TRBJ1-1; CDR3 protein: CASSLGVTLPGEAFF; CDR3 DNA: TGCGCCAGCAGCTTGGGGGTAACCCTTCCCGGTGAAGCTTTCTTT
D gene: TRBD1; clone size: NA; V gene: TRBV27; J gene: TRBJ1-5; CDR3 protein: CASKPGTGGNQPQHF; CDR3 DNA: TGTGCCTCCAAACCCGGGACAGGCGGCAATCAGCCCCAGCATTTT
D gene: NA; clone size: NA; V gene: TRBV10-2; J gene: TRBJ1-1; CDR3 protein: CASSLYKDFYTEAFF; CDR3 DNA: TGCGCCAGCAGCTTATATAAGGACTTCTACACTGAAGCTTTCTTT
D gene: TRBD2; clone size: NA; V gene: TRBV9; J gene: TRBJ2-7; CDR3 protein: CASSSSGGPYEQYF; CDR3 DNA: TGTGCCAGCAGCTCTAGCGGGGGTCCCTACGAGCAGTACTTC
D gene: NA; clone size: NA; V gene: TRBV21-1; J gene: TRBJ2-1; CDR3 protein: CASQEYNEQFF; CDR3 DNA: TGTGCCAGCCAAGAGTACAATGAGCAGTTCTTC
D gene: TRBD1; clone size: NA; V gene: TRBV7-9; J gene: TRBJ1-1; CDR3 protein: CASSGSDRGQGTEAFF; CDR3 DNA: TGTGCCAGCAGCGGATCCGACAGGGGGCAGGGCACTGAAGCTTTCTTT
D gene: TRBD1; clone size: NA; V gene: TRBV7-9; J gene: TRBJ2-5; CDR3 protein: CASSLPQGVLWTQYF; CDR3 DNA: TGTGCCAGCAGCCTACCACAGGGGGTTTTGTGGACCCAGTACTTC
D gene: TRBD1; clone size: NA; V gene: TRBV19; J gene: TRBJ2-5; CDR3 protein: CASSLSGQFIQETQYF; CDR3 DNA: TGTGCCAGTAGTCTCTCGGGACAGTTCATTCAAGAGACCCAGTACTTC
D gene: NA; clone size: NA; V gene: TRBV5-4; J gene: TRBJ2-1; CDR3 protein: CASSSPDSPSYNEQFF; CDR3 DNA: TGTGCCAGCAGCTCGCCTGATAGCCCCTCCTACAATGAGCAGTTCTTC
D gene: NA; clone size: NA; V gene: TRBV15; J gene: TRBJ2-7; CDR3 protein: CATSRGLSYEQYF; CDR3 DNA: TGTGCCACCAGCAGGGGGCTCTCCTACGAGCAGTACTTC
D gene: TRBD1; clone size: NA; V gene: TRBV29-1; J gene: TRBJ2-1; CDR3 protein: CSVEGPGGSLYNEQFF; CDR3 DNA: TGCAGCGTTGAAGGCCCAGGGGGCTCTCTTTACAATGAGCAGTTCTTC
D gene: NA; clone size: NA; V gene: TRBV10-1; J gene: TRBJ2-7; CDR3 protein: CASSESTVGEQYF; CDR3 DNA: TGCGCCAGCAGTGAGTCGACGGTCGGCGAGCAGTACTTC
D gene: TRBD2; clone size: NA; V gene: TRBV7-2; J gene: TRBJ2-3; CDR3 protein: CASSLAGGPGDTQYF; CDR3 DNA: TGTGCCAGCAGCTTGGCGGGAGGTCCGGGAGATACGCAGTATTTT
D gene: NA; clone size: NA; V gene: TRBV5-1; J gene: TRBJ2-1; CDR3 protein: CASSLGFGTSNEQFF; CDR3 DNA: TGCGCCAGCAGCTTGGGCTTCGGGACCTCCAATGAGCAGTTCTTC
D gene: NA; clone size: NA; V gene: TRBV6-1; J gene: TRBJ2-1; CDR3 protein: CASRERQHSYNEQFF; CDR3 DNA: TGTGCCAGCAGGGAGAGACAGCACTCCTACAATGAGCAGTTCTTC
D gene: NA; clone size: NA; V gene: TRBV2; J gene: TRBJ2-7; CDR3 protein: CASSFVSGYEQYF; CDR3 DNA: TGTGCCAGCAGTTTCGTTAGCGGATACGAGCAGTACTTC
D gene: NA; clone size: NA; V gene: TRBV5-6; J gene: TRBJ2-1; CDR3 protein: CASSPGAYNEQFF; CDR3 DNA: TGTGCCAGCAGCCCCGGAGCTTACAATGAGCAGTTCTTC
D gene: NA; clone size: NA; V gene: TRBV15; J gene: TRBJ1-2; CDR3 protein: CATSTKTGTNYGYTF; CDR3 DNA: TGTGCCACCAGCACCAAGACCGGGACAAACTATGGCTACACCTTC
D gene: NA; clone size: NA; V gene: TRBV10-3; J gene: TRBJ2-1; CDR3 protein: CAISAGLNNEQFF; CDR3 DNA: TGTGCCATCAGTGCGGGTCTTAACAATGAGCAGTTCTTC
D gene: NA; clone size: NA; V gene: TRBV27; J gene: TRBJ1-3; CDR3 protein: CASSLSLTSGNTIYF; CDR3 DNA: TGTGCCAGCAGTTTATCCCTGACATCTGGAAACACCATATATTTT
D gene: TRBD2; clone size: NA; V gene: TRBV4-3; J gene: TRBJ2-1; CDR3 protein: CASSQDTPSGRYNEQFF; CDR3 DNA: TGCGCCAGCAGCCAAGATACTCCTAGCGGTAGATACAATGAGCAGTTCTTC
D gene: NA; clone size: NA; V gene: TRBV19; J gene: TRBJ1-6; CDR3 protein: CASSPILYNSPLHF; CDR3 DNA: TGTGCCAGTAGTCCCATCCTCTATAATTCACCCCTCCACTTT
D gene: NA; clone size: NA; V gene: TRBV11-2; J gene: TRBJ2-5; CDR3 protein: CASSLNLPQAAIPLGDQYF; CDR3 DNA: TGTGCCAGCAGCTTAAATCTTCCGCAGGCCGCTATCCCTCTCGGGGACCAGTACTTC
D gene: NA; clone size: NA; V gene: TRBV4-1; J gene: TRBJ2-7; CDR3 protein: CASSPSGSYEQYF; CDR3 DNA: TGCGCCAGCAGCCCATCTGGGAGCTACGAGCAGTACTTC
D gene: NA; clone size: once; V gene: TRBV11-1; J gene: TRBJ2-7; CDR3 protein: CASSSSNYEQYF; CDR3 DNA: TGTGCCAGCAGCTCATCTAACTACGAGCAGTACTTC